These T cell receptor beta chains were read from a single sample in a study of OX40 agonist ivuxolimab in advanced cancers. Profiled with immunoSEQ multiplex PCR; TCRdb holds only in-frame clones, not every one. This sample has tens of thousands of clones; about 88% occur once, and the top ten carry about an eighth. The sample in question was CD4+ or CD8+ T cells sorted from blood, obtained in a trial of the OX40 agonist ivuxolimab. These receptors were taken from an adult with an advanced solid tumor such as melanoma, head and neck, liver or kidney cancer. Each CDR3 is given with its conserved first and last residue. A D gene is named only where the DNA matches it firmly. Only part of the rows carry a size: once, few, many, or a class if the clone is expanded.

clone size	J gene	V gene	D gene	CDR3 DNA	CDR3 protein
-	TRBJ1-1	TRBV6-5	TRBD1	TGTGCCAGCAGTTACGGGACAGGGAGCAACACTGAAGCTTTCTTT	CASSYGTGSNTEAFF
once	TRBJ2-3	TRBV7-9	-	TGTGCCAGCAGCTCCTTCACAGATACGCAGTATTTT	CASSSFTDTQYF
-	TRBJ1-4	TRBV19	-	TGTGCCAGTAGTCTGGTGGACAATGAAAAACTGTTTTTT	CASSLVDNEKLFF
-	TRBJ1-4	TRBV7-9	-	TGTGCCAGCAGCTTAGTCCGCACCCGAGGAGTTGAAAAACTGTTTTTT	CASSLVRTRGVEKLFF
-	TRBJ1-2	TRBV19	-	TGTGCCAGTAGTATTGGTACAGGAGCCTATGGCTACACCTTC	CASSIGTGAYGYTF
-	TRBJ2-7	TRBV27	TRBD2	TGTGCCAGCTGGACTAGCGGAACCTCCTACGAGCAGTACTTC	CASWTSGTSYEQYF
-	TRBJ1-1	TRBV5-1	-	TGCGCCAGCAGGGGTGAAGACACTGAAGCTTTCTTT	CASRGEDTEAFF
once	TRBJ2-7	TRBV4-1	-	TGCGCCAGCTCTCAAACAGGGAACGAGCAGTACTTC	CASSQTGNEQYF
-	TRBJ2-1	TRBV27	-	TGTGCCAGCAGCCCATACAGCTCCTACAATGAGCAGTTCTTC	CASSPYSSYNEQFF
-	TRBJ2-7	TRBV27	TRBD1	TGTGCCAGCAGTCCCCGGGACAGCGGAACCTACGAGCAGTACTTC	CASSPRDSGTYEQYF
-	TRBJ2-1	TRBV19	-	TGTGCCAGTAGTATATCACGGCGGAGTGAGCAGTTCTTC	CASSISRRSEQFF
-	TRBJ2-3	TRBV9	-	TGTGCCAGCAGCGTCGAGGGAGGCAGAGATACGCAGTATTTT	CASSVEGGRDTQYF
-	TRBJ2-3	TRBV2	TRBD2	TGTGCCAGCAGTGAAGCGCTGGGGGGGTTCACAGATACGCAGTATTTT	CASSEALGGFTDTQYF
once	TRBJ1-2	TRBV13	-	TGTGCCAGCAGCCCTGTCCCGGGCCTAACCTTTTATGGCTACACCTTC	CASSPVPGLTFYGYTF
-	TRBJ1-1	TRBV15	-	TGTGCCACCAGCAGGGTTAGGGGTTCTGAAGCTTTCTTT	CATSRVRGSEAFF
-	TRBJ2-1	TRBV7-9	TRBD2	TGTGCCAGCAGCTTAGCGCAGGGGACTAGCTCAAACAATGAGCAGTTCTTC	CASSLAQGTSSNNEQFF
-	TRBJ2-2	TRBV4-1	-	TGCGCCAGCAGCCAGGGCCCCGAGCTGTTTTTT	CASSQGPELFF
-	TRBJ2-7	TRBV7-9	-	TGTGCCAGCGTTTGGGGGGCTAGCGCCTACGAGCAGTACTTC	CASVWGASAYEQYF
-	TRBJ1-1	TRBV7-9	-	TGTGCCAGCAGCTTACCTTTCTTT	CASSLPFF
few	TRBJ1-6	TRBV7-9	-	TGTGCCAGCAGCTCTGGTAATTCACCCCTCCACTTT	CASSSGNSPLHF
-	TRBJ1-2	TRBV19	TRBD1	TGTGCCAGTAGTCCCCCGACAGGGTCCTATGGCTACACCTTC	CASSPPTGSYGYTF
-	TRBJ2-7	TRBV4-1	-	TGCGCCAGCAGCCAAGCCACTCGTGGGGACGAGCAGTACTTC	CASSQATRGDEQYF
-	TRBJ2-7	TRBV7-2	-	TGTGCCAGCAGCCTACCCTCCGAGACAGCGAGCTCCTACGAGCAGTACTTC	CASSLPSETASSYEQYF
-	TRBJ2-1	TRBV28	-	TGTGCCAGCAGAGACCGCAGATTCAATGAGCAGTTCTTC	CASRDRRFNEQFF
-	TRBJ2-5	TRBV29-1	TRBD2	TGCAGCGTGGAAGCGGTAGCGGGAGCGCGGGAGACCCAGTACTTC	CSVEAVAGARETQYF
-	TRBJ1-1	TRBV6-6	-	TGTGCCAGCAGTTTGGGCCCCGGGGGAACTGAAGCTTTCTTT	CASSLGPGGTEAFF